These T cell receptor beta chains were read from a single sample in a study of blood T cell repertoires in COVID-19. The repertoire was sequenced with immunoSEQ multiplex PCR; TCRdb's copy has only in-frame clones and lacks some. The sample consists of about 270,000 clones, roughly 85% of them appearing once. The sample taken for sequencing was PBMCs or T cells enriched from blood (not recorded which). The receptors come from a woman aged 50 to 65 with acute COVID-19. The CDR3 runs from the conserved cysteine through the conserved F or W. The D gene is left open where the match is weak. Size values are once, few and many counts, or a class for expanded clones, and some rows have none.

j_gene: TRBJ1-4
d_gene: TRBD1
abundance: -
v_gene: TRBV4-1
CDR3nt: TGCGCCAGCAGCCAAGCCGGACAGGGGCAAAAACTGTTTTTT
CDR3aa: CASSQAGQGQKLFF

j_gene: TRBJ2-3
d_gene: -
abundance: once
v_gene: TRBV4-2
CDR3nt: TGTGCCAGCAGCCAAGATAAATTTACGCAGTATTTT
CDR3aa: CASSQDKFTQYF

j_gene: TRBJ1-1
d_gene: -
abundance: -
v_gene: TRBV20-1
CDR3nt: TGCAGTGCTAGTGACTCAGACAAACCCACTGAAGCTTTCTTT
CDR3aa: CSASDSDKPTEAFF

j_gene: TRBJ2-2
d_gene: -
abundance: -
v_gene: TRBV6-5
CDR3nt: TGTGCCAGCAGTTTAACAGCGAACACCGGGGAGCTGTTTTTT
CDR3aa: CASSLTANTGELFF

j_gene: TRBJ2-1
d_gene: TRBD2
abundance: -
v_gene: TRBV9
CDR3nt: TGTGCCAGCAGCCCCATTCTCACTAGCGGTGCTAATGAGCAGTTCTTC
CDR3aa: CASSPILTSGANEQFF

j_gene: TRBJ1-1
d_gene: TRBD1
abundance: -
v_gene: TRBV6-5
CDR3nt: TGTGCCAGCTTTGGGACAGGGGAACCGCGGACTGAAGCTTTCTTT
CDR3aa: CASFGTGEPRTEAFF

j_gene: TRBJ1-1
d_gene: -
abundance: -
v_gene: TRBV5-1
CDR3nt: TGCGCCAGCAGCTTTGCTTCATCAGGGATGAACACTGAAGCTTTCTTT
CDR3aa: CASSFASSGMNTEAFF

j_gene: TRBJ1-2
d_gene: -
abundance: -
v_gene: TRBV3-1/TRBV3-2
CDR3nt: TGTGCCAGCAGCCAAAACCCCACACCTCGCTATGGCTACACCTTC
CDR3aa: CASSQNPTPRYGYTF

j_gene: TRBJ2-3
d_gene: -
abundance: -
v_gene: TRBV7-9
CDR3nt: TGTGCCAGCAGCCAATCTGCGGTAGATACGCAGTATTTT
CDR3aa: CASSQSAVDTQYF

j_gene: TRBJ1-2
d_gene: TRBD1
abundance: few
v_gene: TRBV27
CDR3nt: TGTGCCAGCAGTTGGACAGGGGCCTCGTATGGCTACACCTTC
CDR3aa: CASSWTGASYGYTF

j_gene: TRBJ2-3
d_gene: TRBD2
abundance: -
v_gene: TRBV5-1
CDR3nt: TGCGCCAGCAGCTTGGAGCGGGGGAGACGGGCAGATACGCAGTATTTT
CDR3aa: CASSLERGRRADTQYF

j_gene: TRBJ1-4
d_gene: TRBD1
abundance: -
v_gene: TRBV20-1
CDR3nt: TGCAGTGCTAGTCCGGGACAGGGTAACGAAAAACTGTTTTTT
CDR3aa: CSASPGQGNEKLFF

j_gene: TRBJ2-5
d_gene: TRBD2
abundance: -
v_gene: TRBV18
CDR3nt: TGTGCCAGCTCACCCTCGGCTAGCGGGGGTCGAGAGACCCAGTACTTC
CDR3aa: CASSPSASGGRETQYF

j_gene: TRBJ1-5
d_gene: -
abundance: -
v_gene: TRBV2
CDR3nt: TGTGCCAGCAGCTGGGAGCGGCAAAGCAATCAGCCCCAGCATTTT
CDR3aa: CASSWERQSNQPQHF

j_gene: TRBJ1-1
d_gene: TRBD1
abundance: -
v_gene: TRBV28
CDR3nt: TGTGCCAGCAGACCGACAGGGTACGGGAACACTGAAGCTTTCTTT
CDR3aa: CASRPTGYGNTEAFF

j_gene: TRBJ1-5
d_gene: -
abundance: -
v_gene: TRBV18
CDR3nt: TGTGCCAGCTCAGGGTCGGGGGATCAGCCCCAGCATTTT
CDR3aa: CASSGSGDQPQHF

j_gene: TRBJ1-6
d_gene: -
abundance: -
v_gene: TRBV3-1/TRBV3-2
CDR3nt: TGTGCCAGCAGCCAAAATCTGAGGGTTGACTCACCCCTCCACTTT
CDR3aa: CASSQNLRVDSPLHF

j_gene: TRBJ1-6
d_gene: -
abundance: -
v_gene: TRBV6-1
CDR3nt: TGTGCCAGCAGTGAGCAAGGGGTCCATAATTCACCCCTCCACTTT
CDR3aa: CASSEQGVHNSPLHF

j_gene: TRBJ1-2
d_gene: -
abundance: -
v_gene: TRBV6-2/TRBV6-3
CDR3nt: TGTGCCAGCAGTGGCCGGACATTATATGGCTACACCTTC
CDR3aa: CASSGRTLYGYTF

j_gene: TRBJ1-1
d_gene: -
abundance: -
v_gene: TRBV3-1/TRBV3-2
CDR3nt: TGTGCCAGCAGCCACGGCAGTTTGAGGGCTGAAGCTTTCTTT
CDR3aa: CASSHGSLRAEAFF

j_gene: TRBJ2-7
d_gene: TRBD1
abundance: -
v_gene: TRBV11-3
CDR3nt: TGTGCCAGCAGCCGGGACAGCTCCTACGAGCAGTACTTC
CDR3aa: CASSRDSSYEQYF

j_gene: TRBJ1-1
d_gene: TRBD1
abundance: -
v_gene: TRBV6-2/TRBV6-3
CDR3nt: TGTGCCAGCAGTTGGGGGACAGTGAACACTGAAGCTTTCTTT
CDR3aa: CASSWGTVNTEAFF

j_gene: TRBJ1-2
d_gene: -
abundance: -
v_gene: TRBV6-2/TRBV6-3
CDR3nt: TGTGCCAGCAGTTACTCAACGGGGGATGGCTACACCTTC
CDR3aa: CASSYSTGDGYTF

j_gene: TRBJ1-6
d_gene: -
abundance: -
v_gene: TRBV21-1
CDR3nt: TGTGCCAGCAGCAATGCGACCCGCGGGGAAAATAATTCACCCCTCCACTTT
CDR3aa: CASSNATRGENNSPLHF

j_gene: TRBJ1-1
d_gene: -
abundance: -
v_gene: TRBV4-3
CDR3nt: TGCGCCAGCAGCCCCTTCCCAAACCCGGGGGCTTTCTTT
CDR3aa: CASSPFPNPGAFF

j_gene: TRBJ1-2
d_gene: TRBD1
abundance: -
v_gene: TRBV7-2
CDR3nt: TGTGCCAGCAGCGAAATAAATTGGGGACAGCCCTACACCTTC
CDR3aa: CASSEINWGQPYTF

j_gene: TRBJ1-3
d_gene: -
abundance: -
v_gene: TRBV12-3/TRBV12-4
CDR3nt: TGTGCCAGCAGTTTAAGTGAGCCGGGACACCTAAATTTT
CDR3aa: CASSLSEPGHLNF

j_gene: TRBJ1-1
d_gene: TRBD1
abundance: once
v_gene: TRBV11-2
CDR3nt: TGTGCCAGCAGCCCGCAGGGACAGGGGTTTACTGAAGCTTTCTTT
CDR3aa: CASSPQGQGFTEAFF

j_gene: TRBJ1-2
d_gene: -
abundance: -
v_gene: TRBV7-9
CDR3nt: TGTGCCAGCAGCTTAGGAGAAAGTGGCTACACCTTC
CDR3aa: CASSLGESGYTF

j_gene: TRBJ1-2
d_gene: -
abundance: -
v_gene: TRBV21-1
CDR3nt: TGTGCCAGCAGCACCAGGGGAGTTCTTAACTATGGCTACACCTTC
CDR3aa: CASSTRGVLNYGYTF

j_gene: TRBJ1-6
d_gene: -
abundance: once
v_gene: TRBV7-9
CDR3nt: TGTGCCAGCAGCTTTGGAGAAGTTCGGACCCTCCACTTT
CDR3aa: CASSFGEVRTLHF

j_gene: TRBJ1-2
d_gene: -
abundance: once
v_gene: TRBV14
CDR3nt: TGTGCCAGCAGCCAAGGAGCGTCGAGGGGCTACACCTTC
CDR3aa: CASSQGASRGYTF

j_gene: TRBJ2-7
d_gene: -
abundance: -
v_gene: TRBV7-9
CDR3nt: TGTGCCATACGACGCCGAGACGGAGCCTACGAGCAGTACTTC
CDR3aa: CAIRRRDGAYEQYF

j_gene: TRBJ2-5
d_gene: -
abundance: -
v_gene: TRBV19
CDR3nt: TGTGCCAGTAGCAGCGCGGAACATGGTGGAGAGACCCAGTACTTC
CDR3aa: CASSSAEHGGETQYF

j_gene: TRBJ1-1
d_gene: -
abundance: -
v_gene: TRBV9
CDR3nt: TGTGCCAGCAGCGCACAGGGCGTAGAAGCTTTCTTT
CDR3aa: CASSAQGVEAFF

j_gene: TRBJ2-5
d_gene: TRBD2
abundance: -
v_gene: TRBV6-2/TRBV6-3
CDR3nt: TGTGCCAGCAGTTCCAATCCAGGACTAGCGGGGGATTTGGAGACCCAGTACTTC
CDR3aa: CASSSNPGLAGDLETQYF

j_gene: TRBJ1-1
d_gene: TRBD1
abundance: -
v_gene: TRBV7-9
CDR3nt: TGTGCCAGCAGCTACAGGGGGAACACTGAAGCTTTCTTT
CDR3aa: CASSYRGNTEAFF

j_gene: TRBJ1-6
d_gene: TRBD1
abundance: -
v_gene: TRBV5-3
CDR3nt: TGTGCCAAAGTTCTGACGGACAGGACAAATTCACCCCTCCACTTT
CDR3aa: CAKVLTDRTNSPLHF

j_gene: TRBJ2-1
d_gene: -
abundance: -
v_gene: TRBV24-1
CDR3nt: TGTGCCACCAGTCAGGGTGGAGAGCAGTTCTTC
CDR3aa: CATSQGGEQFF

j_gene: TRBJ1-1
d_gene: TRBD1
abundance: -
v_gene: TRBV19
CDR3nt: TGTGCCAGTAGTACGAAACAGGGGACTGAAGCTTTCTTT
CDR3aa: CASSTKQGTEAFF

j_gene: TRBJ2-1
d_gene: -
abundance: once
v_gene: TRBV27
CDR3nt: TGTGCCAGCAGTTCCCCCTTGGGGGGGGGCCGGAATGAGCAGTTCTTC
CDR3aa: CASSSPLGGGRNEQFF

j_gene: TRBJ1-2
d_gene: TRBD1
abundance: -
v_gene: TRBV9
CDR3nt: TGTGCCAGCAGCCCGGCGGACAGGGCTTATGGCTACACCTTC
CDR3aa: CASSPADRAYGYTF

j_gene: TRBJ2-2
d_gene: -
abundance: -
v_gene: TRBV5-6
CDR3nt: TGTGCCAGCAGCTTGGGGGGGCGCACCGGGGAGCTGTTTTTT
CDR3aa: CASSLGGRTGELFF

j_gene: TRBJ1-2
d_gene: -
abundance: -
v_gene: TRBV19
CDR3nt: TGTGCCAGTAGTATAGGCCAACAGGAGTACGGATATGGCTACACCTTC
CDR3aa: CASSIGQQEYGYGYTF